The rows below give T cell receptor beta chains drawn from one sample of a study of cytomegalovirus exposure and HLA in healthy donors. Only in-frame clones appear in the TCRdb table, and some are missing; sequencing was by immunoSEQ multiplex PCR. Of under 200,000 clones listed, around three quarters were seen once; the top ten hold approximately 2%. The specimen sequenced was PBMCs. Receptors originate from a man aged 25-45 years in good health and CMV-seronegative. The CDR3 runs from the conserved cysteine through the conserved F or W. A D gene is named only where the DNA matches it firmly. Expanded clones get a size class; other rows say once, few or many, or leave the size out.

j_call d_call v_call clone_size cdr3_aa cdr3_nt
TRBJ1-6 NA TRBV5-6 NA CASTDLITGSNSPLHF TGTGCCAGCACCGATCTGATAACAGGGAGTAATTCACCCCTCCACTTT
TRBJ2-1 TRBD2 TRBV5-1 NA CASSRLGLAINEQFF TGCGCCAGCAGCCGCCTGGGACTAGCGATCAATGAGCAGTTCTTC
TRBJ2-3 NA TRBV4-1 NA CASRTLTDTDTQYF TGCGCCAGCCGGACGCTGACAGACACAGATACGCAGTATTTT
TRBJ2-7 NA TRBV9 NA CASSVASGEQYF TGTGCCAGCAGCGTAGCTAGTGGGGAGCAGTACTTC
TRBJ1-1 TRBD1 TRBV13 NA CASSLGDRDTEAFF TGTGCCAGCAGCTTAGGGGACAGGGACACTGAAGCTTTCTTT
TRBJ1-2 TRBD1 TRBV29-1 NA CSVRQGVNYGYTF TGCAGCGTTAGACAGGGGGTGAACTATGGCTACACCTTC
TRBJ2-7 TRBD2 TRBV6-6 NA CASSYAGLENEQYF TGTGCCAGCAGTTACGCGGGACTAGAGAACGAGCAGTACTTC
TRBJ1-3 TRBD1 TRBV23-1 few CASRTGAGNTIYF TGCGCCAGCAGGACAGGGGCTGGAAACACCATATATTTT
TRBJ2-7 TRBD1 TRBV9 few CASSAGQGVYEQYF TGTGCCAGCAGCGCCGGACAGGGGGTCTACGAGCAGTACTTC
TRBJ2-5 NA TRBV5-4 few CASSGDFKQETQYF TGTGCCAGCAGCGGGGACTTTAAGCAAGAGACCCAGTACTTC
TRBJ2-7 TRBD2 TRBV5-4 NA CASSTGLAGAKYEQYF TGTGCCAGCAGCACGGGACTAGCGGGAGCGAAGTACGAGCAGTACTTC
TRBJ1-2 NA TRBV28 few CASSNRVDYGYTF TGTGCCAGCAGCAACAGGGTGGACTATGGCTACACCTTC
TRBJ2-2 NA TRBV7-9 few CASSFSAVPGELFF TGTGCCAGCAGCTTCTCTGCGGTCCCCGGGGAGCTGTTTTTT
TRBJ2-7 TRBD2 TRBV25-1 NA CASRAAGPSEQYF TGTGCCAGCAGAGCAGCGGGACCCAGCGAGCAGTACTTC
TRBJ2-1 TRBD2 TRBV29-1 NA CSVDGLAEYQFF TGCAGCGTTGACGGACTAGCAGAATATCAGTTCTTC
TRBJ2-1 TRBD2 TRBV19 NA CARQKLAQLDNEQFF TGTGCCAGACAAAAACTAGCGCAGCTAGACAATGAGCAGTTCTTC
TRBJ1-2 TRBD1 TRBV2 NA CASSEQGASYGYTF TGTGCCAGCAGTGAACAGGGGGCGAGCTATGGCTACACCTTC
TRBJ2-3 NA TRBV7-3 NA CASSRGPSRADTQYF TGTGCCAGCAGCCGAGGGCCATCACGGGCAGATACGCAGTATTTT
TRBJ1-4 TRBD1 TRBV9 NA CASSSGTGEGEKLFF TGTGCCAGCAGCTCCGGGACAGGGGAGGGGGAAAAACTGTTTTTT
TRBJ1-1 TRBD1 TRBV30 NA CAWDRVGTEAFF TGTGCCTGGGACAGGGTGGGGACTGAAGCTTTCTTT
TRBJ2-7 TRBD2 TRBV6-1 NA CASTLERLAGYEQYF TGTGCCAGCACCCTGGAGCGACTAGCGGGCTACGAGCAGTACTTC
TRBJ1-5 NA TRBV19 NA CASVPRAGNQPQHF TGTGCCAGTGTTCCCAGGGCAGGGAATCAGCCCCAGCATTTT
TRBJ2-1 TRBD1 TRBV5-4 once CASSRGDRANEQFF TGTGCCAGCAGCAGAGGGGACAGGGCCAATGAGCAGTTCTTC
TRBJ2-7 TRBD1 TRBV19 NA CASSIRQGTEQYF TGTGCCAGTAGTATAAGACAGGGGACCGAGCAGTACTTC
TRBJ2-2 NA TRBV5-1 NA CASSLAGWVTGELFF TGCGCCAGCAGCTTGGCGGGGTGGGTCACCGGGGAGCTGTTTTTT
TRBJ2-7 TRBD1 TRBV5-4 NA CASSLARTGAYEQYF TGTGCCAGCAGCTTGGCCCGGACAGGGGCCTACGAGCAGTACTTC
TRBJ1-1 NA TRBV5-6 NA CASSLGQTMNTEAFF TGTGCCAGCAGCTTGGGGCAGACTATGAACACTGAAGCTTTCTTT
TRBJ2-3 NA TRBV5-1 NA CASSFPSELSTDTQYF TGCGCCAGCAGCTTTCCTAGCGAACTAAGCACAGATACGCAGTATTTT
TRBJ2-7 NA TRBV29-1 NA CSVGRQGIYEQYF TGCAGCGTCGGCAGGCAGGGTATTTACGAGCAGTACTTC
TRBJ1-1 NA TRBV28 NA CASSPEKGGFREHPEAFF TGTGCCAGCAGCCCTGAGAAGGGAGGCTTTAGGGAGCACCCTGAAGCTTTCTTT
TRBJ2-7 TRBD1 TRBV11-2 once CASSLSGTGSYEQYF TGTGCCAGCAGCTTATCCGGGACAGGAAGCTACGAGCAGTACTTC
TRBJ1-1 NA TRBV15 NA CATSRTGTTSTEAFF TGTGCCACCAGCAGAACGGGAACTACTAGCACTGAAGCTTTCTTT
TRBJ2-7 TRBD1 TRBV18 NA CASSPPGQGAYEQYF TGTGCCAGCTCACCACCGGGACAGGGGGCCTACGAGCAGTACTTC
TRBJ2-7 TRBD1 TRBV9 NA CASRGQGHEQYF TGTGCCAGCAGGGGACAGGGGCATGAGCAGTACTTC
TRBJ2-7 NA TRBV18 NA CASSPPLGQTYEQYF TGTGCCAGCTCACCACCCCTGGGGCAGACCTACGAGCAGTACTTC
TRBJ2-7 NA TRBV9 NA CASSLQRVLGAQGEQYF TGTGCCAGCAGCCTCCAGAGGGTTTTGGGGGCACAGGGCGAGCAGTACTTC
TRBJ2-7 NA TRBV7-3 NA CASSLKIPERPYEQYF TGTGCCAGCAGCTTAAAAATACCTGAGAGGCCCTACGAGCAGTACTTC
TRBJ1-2 NA TRBV15 NA CATSRDGLPGGYTF TGTGCCACCAGCAGAGACGGCTTACCGGGAGGCTACACCTTC
TRBJ2-7 TRBD2 TRBV6-5 once CASSSVAGGIHYEQYF TGTGCCAGCAGTTCCGTAGCGGGAGGAATCCACTACGAGCAGTACTTC
TRBJ1-1 NA TRBV10-3 NA CAISDGSNPSEAFF TGTGCCATCAGTGACGGGAGTAACCCTTCTGAAGCTTTCTTT
TRBJ2-3 TRBD2 TRBV11-3 NA CASSWGLASGLDTQYF TGTGCCAGCAGCTGGGGACTAGCGTCTGGGTTGGATACGCAGTATTTT
TRBJ2-3 TRBD1 TRBV6-1 NA CASSGDRLADTQYF TGTGCCAGCAGCGGGGACAGGTTGGCAGATACGCAGTATTTT
TRBJ2-5 TRBD2 TRBV7-9 NA CASSLTTSGTQETQYF TGTGCCAGCAGCTTAACGACTAGCGGGACCCAAGAGACCCAGTACTTC
TRBJ2-4 TRBD2 TRBV28 NA CATRDGGGPSNIQYF TGTGCCACCCGGGATGGGGGAGGGCCTTCAAACATTCAGTACTTC
TRBJ1-2 TRBD1 TRBV28 NA CASRPGQVAGYTF TGTGCCAGCAGACCCGGACAGGTTGCGGGCTACACCTTC
TRBJ2-7 NA TRBV6-1 NA CASSEANRYYEQYF TGTGCCAGCAGTGAAGCAAACAGGTACTACGAGCAGTACTTC
TRBJ2-5 TRBD2 TRBV25-1 NA CASSESGGLRETQETQYF TGTGCCAGCAGTGAATCCGGGGGTCTGCGGGAGACACAAGAGACCCAGTACTTC
TRBJ1-2 TRBD1 TRBV6-1 many CASSEGGDRAFYGYTF TGTGCCAGCAGTGAAGGAGGGGACAGGGCCTTCTATGGCTACACCTTC
TRBJ2-7 NA TRBV28 NA CASSTRVIPYEQYF TGTGCCAGCAGTACCAGGGTTATCCCCTACGAGCAGTACTTC